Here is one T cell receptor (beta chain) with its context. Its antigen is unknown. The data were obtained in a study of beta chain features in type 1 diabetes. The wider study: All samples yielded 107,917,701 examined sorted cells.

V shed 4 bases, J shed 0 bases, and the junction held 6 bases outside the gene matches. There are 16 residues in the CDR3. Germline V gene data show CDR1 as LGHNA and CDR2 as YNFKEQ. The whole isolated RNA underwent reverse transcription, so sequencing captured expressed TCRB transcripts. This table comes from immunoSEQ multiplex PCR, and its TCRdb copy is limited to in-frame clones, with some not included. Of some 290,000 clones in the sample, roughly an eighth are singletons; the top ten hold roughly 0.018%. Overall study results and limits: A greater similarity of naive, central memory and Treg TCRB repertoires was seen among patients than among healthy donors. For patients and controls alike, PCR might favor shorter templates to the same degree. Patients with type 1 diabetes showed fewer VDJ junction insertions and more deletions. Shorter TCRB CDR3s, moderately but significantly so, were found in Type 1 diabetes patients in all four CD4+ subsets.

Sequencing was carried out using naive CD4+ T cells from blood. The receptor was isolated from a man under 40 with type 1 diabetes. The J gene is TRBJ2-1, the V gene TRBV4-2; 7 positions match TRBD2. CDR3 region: CASSRGTTLSYNEQFF. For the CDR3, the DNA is TGTGCCAGCAGCCGCGGGACTACCCTCTCCTACAATGAGCAGTTCTTC.